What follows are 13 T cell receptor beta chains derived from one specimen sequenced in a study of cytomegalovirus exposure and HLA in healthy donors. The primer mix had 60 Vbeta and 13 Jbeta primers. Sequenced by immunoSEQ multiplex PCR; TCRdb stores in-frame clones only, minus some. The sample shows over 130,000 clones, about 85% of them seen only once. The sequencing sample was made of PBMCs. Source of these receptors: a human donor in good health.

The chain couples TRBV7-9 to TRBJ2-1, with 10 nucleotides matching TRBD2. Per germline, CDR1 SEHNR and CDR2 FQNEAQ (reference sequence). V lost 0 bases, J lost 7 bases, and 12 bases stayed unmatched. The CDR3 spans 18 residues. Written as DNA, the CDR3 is TGTGCCAGCAGCTTAGCGTGGGGACTAGCGAGAGTTGGGAATGAGCAGTTCTTC. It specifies CASSLAWGLARVGNEQFF.

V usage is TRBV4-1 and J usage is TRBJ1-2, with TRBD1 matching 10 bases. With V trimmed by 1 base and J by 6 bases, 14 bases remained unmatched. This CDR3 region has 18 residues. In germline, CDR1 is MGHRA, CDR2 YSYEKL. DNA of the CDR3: TGCGCCAGCAGCCAAGTTTTCAAACGCGGGACAGGGGACGATGGCTACACCTTC. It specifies CASSQVFKRGTGDDGYTF.

CDR3 DNA sequence: TGTGCCAGCAGTTTGACAGTATACAATGAGCAGTTCTTC. It encodes CASSLTVYNEQFF. The chain joins TRBV6-1 to TRBJ2-1; TRBD1 is a possible D gene (5 bases). Germline CDR1 reads MNHNS; CDR2 reads SASEGT. The CDR3 covers 13 residues. The V end was cut by 5 bases, the J end by 4 bases, with 9 bases between.

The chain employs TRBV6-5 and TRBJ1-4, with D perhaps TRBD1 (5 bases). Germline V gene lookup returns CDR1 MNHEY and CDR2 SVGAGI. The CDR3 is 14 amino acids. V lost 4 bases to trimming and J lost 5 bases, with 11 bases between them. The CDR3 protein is CASSSDSVNEKLFF. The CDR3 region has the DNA TGTGCCAGCAGTTCCGACAGTGTAAATGAAAAACTGTTTTTT.

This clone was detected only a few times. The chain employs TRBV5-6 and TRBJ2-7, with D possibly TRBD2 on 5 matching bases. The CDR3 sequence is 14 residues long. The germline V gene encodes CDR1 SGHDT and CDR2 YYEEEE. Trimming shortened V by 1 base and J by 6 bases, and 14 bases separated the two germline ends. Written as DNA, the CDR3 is TGTGCCAGCAGCTTGACACCCCCTAGCAGCGAGCAGTACTTC. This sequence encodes CASSLTPPSSEQYF.

The CDR3 DNA follows: TGTGCCAGCAGCTTGGGACAGGGCGATGGCTACACCTTC. This sequence encodes CASSLGQGDGYTF. V usage is TRBV7-2 and J usage is TRBJ1-2; 9 nucleotides agree with TRBD1. The V gene's germline CDR1 is SGHTA and CDR2 FQGNSA. The length of the CDR3 is 13 residues. V was clipped by 3 bases and J by 6 bases; unmatched bases: 2.

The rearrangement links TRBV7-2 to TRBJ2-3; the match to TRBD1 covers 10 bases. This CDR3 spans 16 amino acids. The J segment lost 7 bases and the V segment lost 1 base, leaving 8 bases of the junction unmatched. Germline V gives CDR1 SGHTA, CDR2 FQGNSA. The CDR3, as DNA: TGTGCCAGCAGCTTAGTCCGGACAGGGGGGATGAATACGCAGTATTTT. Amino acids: CASSLVRTGGMNTQYF. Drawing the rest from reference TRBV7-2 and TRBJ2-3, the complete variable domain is GAGVSQSPSNKVTEKGKDVELRCDPISGHTALYWYRQSLGQGLEFLIYFQGNSAPDKSGLPSDRFSAERTGGSVSTLTIQRTQQEDSAVYLCASSLVRTGGMNTQYFGPGTRLTVL.

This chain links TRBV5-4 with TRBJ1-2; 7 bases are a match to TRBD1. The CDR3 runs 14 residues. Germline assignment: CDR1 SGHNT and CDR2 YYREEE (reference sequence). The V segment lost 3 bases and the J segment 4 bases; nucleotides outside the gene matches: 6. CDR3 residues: CASSSLRTGYGYTF. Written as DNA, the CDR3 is TGTGCCAGCAGCTCGCTCCGGACAGGCTATGGCTACACCTTC.

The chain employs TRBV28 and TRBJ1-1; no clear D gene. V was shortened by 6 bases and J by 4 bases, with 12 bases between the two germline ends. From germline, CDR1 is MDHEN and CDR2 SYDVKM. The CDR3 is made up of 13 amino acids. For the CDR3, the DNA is TGTGCCAGCAGCCCCGGGTATGGCACTGAAGCTTTCTTT. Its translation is CASSPGYGTEAFF.

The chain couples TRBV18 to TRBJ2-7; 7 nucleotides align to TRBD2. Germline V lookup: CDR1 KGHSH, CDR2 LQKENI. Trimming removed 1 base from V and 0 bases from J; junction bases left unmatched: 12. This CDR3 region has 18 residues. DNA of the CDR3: TGTGCCAGCTCACCACTGGGCGGGAGCCCCCCGAGCTCCTACGAGCAGTACTTC. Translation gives CASSPLGGSPPSSYEQYF.

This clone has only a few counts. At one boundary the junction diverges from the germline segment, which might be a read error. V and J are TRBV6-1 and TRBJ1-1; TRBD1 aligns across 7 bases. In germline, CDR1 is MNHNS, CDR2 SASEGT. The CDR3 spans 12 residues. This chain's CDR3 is CASSEARSGGIF. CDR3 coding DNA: TGTGCCAGCAGTGAAGCAAGGTCAGGGGGGATCTTT.

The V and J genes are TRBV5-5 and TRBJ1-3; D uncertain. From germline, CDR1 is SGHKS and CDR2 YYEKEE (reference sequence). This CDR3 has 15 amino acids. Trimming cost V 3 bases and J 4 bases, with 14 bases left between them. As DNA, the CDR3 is TGTGCCAGCAGCTGGAGGTCATTGGGGGGAAACACCATATATTTT. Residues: CASSWRSLGGNTIYF.

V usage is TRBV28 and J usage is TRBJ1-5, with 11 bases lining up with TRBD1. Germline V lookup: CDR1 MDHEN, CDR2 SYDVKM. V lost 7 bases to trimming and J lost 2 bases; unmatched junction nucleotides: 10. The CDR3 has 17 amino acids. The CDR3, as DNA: TGTGCCAGCACGGACAGGGGGCCGGGGGTGGGCAATCAGCCCCAGCATTTT. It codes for CASTDRGPGVGNQPQHF.